These T cell receptor beta chains were read from a single sample in a study of T-cell reconstitution after alpha-beta-depleted transplantation in children. TCRdb re-called the PCR reads through MiXCR, storing one row per CDR3 protein. This table has some 400,000 distinct CDR3 sequences, about a fifth appearing once. The specimen was PBMCs from the stem cell graft donor, collected from the stem cell graft. The source is a human donor who donated a stem cell graft to a child with acute myeloid leukemia. CDR3s include the opening cysteine and the closing phenylalanine or tryptophan. A D gene is named only where the DNA matches it firmly. Clone size appears in some rows only: once, few, many, or a class for an expanded clone.

J,V,D,size,DNA,CDR3
TRBJ2-7,TRBV28,NA,NA,TGTGCCAGTAACTCAGGTGGGGCCGTAGTATCGGACGAGCGGTACTTC,CASNSGGAVVSDERYF
TRBJ2-7,TRBV21-1,NA,NA,TGTGCCAGCCTTGACCCGGGACAGGGTCCCCACGAGCAGTACTTC,CASLDPGQGPHEQYF
TRBJ2-5,TRBV28,TRBD1,few,TGTGCCAGCAGTTTGTATTTCGGGACAGAAGAGACCCAGTACTTC,CASSLYFGTEETQYF
TRBJ2-1,TRBV12-3/TRBV12-4,NA,few,TGTGCCAGCAGTTTAAAGCCTAGTCGCAATGAGCAGTTCTTC,CASSLKPSRNEQFF
TRBJ2-5,TRBV24-1,TRBD2,NA,TGTGCCACCAGTGAAGGACTAGCGGGAGGGAGAAGAGAGACCCAGTACTTC,CATSEGLAGGRRETQYF
TRBJ1-4,TRBV15,NA,NA,TGTGCCACCAGCAGAGAGGGCAGCCGTAATGAAAAACTGTTTTTT,CATSREGSRNEKLFF
TRBJ2-3,TRBV27,NA,NA,TGTGCCAGCAGCGGCCTTGATGGGGCTGGAGCAGATACGCAGTATTTT,CASSGLDGAGADTQYF
TRBJ2-4,TRBV4-3,TRBD1,once,TGCGCCAGCAGCCAAGACACGGACAGGGTAAACATTCAGTACTTC,CASSQDTDRVNIQYF
TRBJ2-1,TRBV24-1,NA,few,TGTGCCACCAGGGACGAGCAGATGAATGAGCAGTTCTTC,CATRDEQMNEQFF
TRBJ2-7,TRBV5-1,TRBD2,NA,TGCGCCAGCAGCCCTGCCGGGACTAGCGCGGACTACGAGCAGTACTTC,CASSPAGTSADYEQYF
TRBJ2-7,TRBV29-1,TRBD2,many,TGCAGCGTTTCGAGCGGGAACTACGAGCAGTACTTC,CSVSSGNYEQYF
TRBJ2-7,TRBV20-1,TRBD1,NA,TGCAGTGCCTGCGGACAGGGGGCCTCCTACGAGCAGTACTTC,CSACGQGASYEQYF
TRBJ1-2,TRBV5-1,NA,few,TGCGCCAGCAGCTTGGGGGGGCAGCCAGGCTACACCTTC,CASSLGGQPGYTF
TRBJ2-5,TRBV5-1,NA,once,TGCGCCAGCAGCGGCGGACTCGCCCCGAGGCAAGAGACCCAGTACTTC,CASSGGLAPRQETQYF
TRBJ2-1,TRBV24-1,TRBD1,few,TGTGCCACCAGTGACTACAGGGGAAGCTCCTACAATGAGCAGTTCTTC,CATSDYRGSSYNEQFF
TRBJ1-2,TRBV5-4,NA,NA,TGTGCCAGCAGCTTGAAGGGAGGAAATGGCTACACCTTC,CASSLKGGNGYTF
TRBJ1-1,TRBV4-3,NA,few,TGCGCCAGCAGCCAAGATTATCGGCGGAAGAACACTGAAGCTTTCTTT,CASSQDYRRKNTEAFF
TRBJ2-3,TRBV20-1,TRBD2,NA,TGCAGTGCTAGAGTAGGTTGGGCGGGAGGGACAGATACGCAGTATTTT,CSARVGWAGGTDTQYF
TRBJ1-1,TRBV20-1,TRBD1,NA,TGCAGTGCTTCCGGGACAGGGGGCACTGAAGCTTTCTTT,CSASGTGGTEAFF
TRBJ1-1,TRBV29-1,NA,many,TGCAGCGTTGAAGGGCAGATGAACACTGAAGCTTTCTTT,CSVEGQMNTEAFF
TRBJ2-3,TRBV28,NA,NA,TGTGCCAGCAGTTTAGGGCGGCTAGACATTGTAGCGGATACGCAGTATTTT,CASSLGRLDIVADTQYF
TRBJ2-3,TRBV9,NA,NA,TGTGCCAGCGGGGGGTGGGACAGCAGCACAGATACGCAGTATTTT,CASGGWDSSTDTQYF
TRBJ1-2,TRBV12-3/TRBV12-4,TRBD1,few,TGTGCCAGCAGTTCTGACAGGGGGTGGGATGGCTACACCTTC,CASSSDRGWDGYTF
TRBJ2-2,TRBV20-1,TRBD2,few,TGCAGTGCACCCTGGGCGGGAGAAGGTCCCGGGGAGCTGTTTTTT,CSAPWAGEGPGELFF
TRBJ2-3,TRBV7-2,NA,NA,TGTGCCAGCAGCCCGTGGGGCGGGGGCACAGATACGCAGTATTTT,CASSPWGGGTDTQYF
TRBJ2-7,TRBV27,TRBD2,many,TGTGCCAGCAGTTATTTTAGCGGGTACGAGCAGTACTTC,CASSYFSGYEQYF